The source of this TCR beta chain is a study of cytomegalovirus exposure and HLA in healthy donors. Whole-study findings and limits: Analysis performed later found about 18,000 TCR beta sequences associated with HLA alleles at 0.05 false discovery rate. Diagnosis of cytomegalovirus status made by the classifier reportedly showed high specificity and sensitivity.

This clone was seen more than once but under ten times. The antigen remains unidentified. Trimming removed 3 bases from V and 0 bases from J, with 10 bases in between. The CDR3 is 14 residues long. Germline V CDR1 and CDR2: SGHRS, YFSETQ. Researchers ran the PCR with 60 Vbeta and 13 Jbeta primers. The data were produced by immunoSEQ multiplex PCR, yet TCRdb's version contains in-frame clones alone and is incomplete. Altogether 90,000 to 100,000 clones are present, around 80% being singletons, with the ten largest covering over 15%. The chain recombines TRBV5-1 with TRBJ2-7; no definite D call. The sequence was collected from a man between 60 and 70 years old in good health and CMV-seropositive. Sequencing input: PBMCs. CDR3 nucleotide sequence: TGCGCCAGCAGCTCGGAAGACACCTCCTACGAGCAGTACTTC. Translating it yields CASSSEDTSYEQYF.